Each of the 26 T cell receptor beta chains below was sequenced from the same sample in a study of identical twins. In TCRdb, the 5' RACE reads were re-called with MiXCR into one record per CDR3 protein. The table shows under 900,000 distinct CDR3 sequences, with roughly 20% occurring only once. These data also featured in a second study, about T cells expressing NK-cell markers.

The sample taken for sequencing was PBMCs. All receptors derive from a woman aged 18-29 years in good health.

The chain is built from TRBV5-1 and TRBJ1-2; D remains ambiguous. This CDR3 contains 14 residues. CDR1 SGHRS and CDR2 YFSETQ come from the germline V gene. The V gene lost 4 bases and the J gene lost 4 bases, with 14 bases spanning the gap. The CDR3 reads CASSGYLTSYGYTF. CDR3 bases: TGCGCCAGCAGCGGCTACTTGACGAGCTATGGCTACACCTTC.

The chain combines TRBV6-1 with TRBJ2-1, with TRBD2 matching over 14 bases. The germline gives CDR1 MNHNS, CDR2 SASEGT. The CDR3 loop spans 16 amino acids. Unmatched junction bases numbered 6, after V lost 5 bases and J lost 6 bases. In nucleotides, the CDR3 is TGTGCCAGCAGTCCGCCCGGGACTAGCGGGGGCAATGAGCAGTTCTTC. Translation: CASSPPGTSGGNEQFF.

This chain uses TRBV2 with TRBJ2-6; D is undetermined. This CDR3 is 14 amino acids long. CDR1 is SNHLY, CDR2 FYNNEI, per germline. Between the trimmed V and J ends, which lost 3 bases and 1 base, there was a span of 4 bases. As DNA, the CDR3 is TGTGCCAGCAGTGATGATTCTGGGGCCAACGTCCTGACTTTC. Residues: CASSDDSGANVLTF.

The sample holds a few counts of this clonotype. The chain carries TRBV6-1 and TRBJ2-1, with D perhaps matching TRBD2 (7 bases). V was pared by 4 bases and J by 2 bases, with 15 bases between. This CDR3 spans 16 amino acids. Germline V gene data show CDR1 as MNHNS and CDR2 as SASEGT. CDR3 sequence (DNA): TGTGCCAGCAGTGCCCACCCGGGGGGCACCTACAATGAGCAGTTCTTC. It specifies CASSAHPGGTYNEQFF.

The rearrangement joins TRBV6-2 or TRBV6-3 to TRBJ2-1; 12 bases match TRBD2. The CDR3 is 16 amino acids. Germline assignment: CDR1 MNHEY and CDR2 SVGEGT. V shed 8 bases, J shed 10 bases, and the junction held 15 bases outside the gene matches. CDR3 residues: CASSPRRTSGTAEQFF. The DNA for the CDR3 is TGTGCCAGCTCTCCTCGGAGGACTAGCGGGACCGCGGAGCAGTTCTTC.

The CDR3 loop reads CASSSGTGGEAFF. The CDR3, as DNA: TGCGCCAGCAGCTCTGGGACAGGGGGTGAAGCTTTCTTT. The V call is TRBV5-1, the J call TRBJ1-1; 11 nucleotides line up with TRBD1. CDR1 and CDR2 (germline): SGHRS, YFSETQ. The junction had 2 bases not matched to a gene; V was cut back by 3 bases and J by 7 bases. The CDR3 extends over 13 amino acids.

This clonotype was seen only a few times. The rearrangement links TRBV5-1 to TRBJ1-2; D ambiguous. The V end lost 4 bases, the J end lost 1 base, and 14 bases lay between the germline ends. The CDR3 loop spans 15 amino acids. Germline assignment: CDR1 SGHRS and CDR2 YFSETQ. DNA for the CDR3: TGCGCCAGCAGCGGAGGGAGCCCAGATAACTATGGCTACACCTTC. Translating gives CASSGGSPDNYGYTF.

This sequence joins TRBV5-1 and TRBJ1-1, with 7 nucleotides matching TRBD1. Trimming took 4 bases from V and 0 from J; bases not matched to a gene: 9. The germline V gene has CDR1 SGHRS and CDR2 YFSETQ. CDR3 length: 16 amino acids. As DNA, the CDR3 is TGCGCCAGCAGCGATCGGACAGGACCCATGAACACTGAAGCTTTCTTT. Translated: CASSDRTGPMNTEAFF. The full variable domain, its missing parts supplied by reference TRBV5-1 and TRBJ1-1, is KAGVTQTPRYLIKTRGQQVTLSCSPISGHRSVSWYQQTPGQGLQFLFEYFSETQRNKGNFPGRFSGRQFSNSRSEMNVSTLELGDSALYLCASSDRTGPMNTEAFFGQGTRLTVV.

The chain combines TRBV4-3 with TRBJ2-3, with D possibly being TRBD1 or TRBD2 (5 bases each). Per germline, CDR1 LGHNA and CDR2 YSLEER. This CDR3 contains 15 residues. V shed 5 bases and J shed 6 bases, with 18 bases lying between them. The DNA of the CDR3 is TGCGCCAGCAGCGGACTTAGTGCTCCAGGGGATACGCAGTATTTT. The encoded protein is CASSGLSAPGDTQYF.

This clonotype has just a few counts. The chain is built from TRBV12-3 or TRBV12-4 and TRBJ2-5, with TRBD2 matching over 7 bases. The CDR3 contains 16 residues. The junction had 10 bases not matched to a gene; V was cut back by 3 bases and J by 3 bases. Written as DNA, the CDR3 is TGTGCCAGCAGTTTCCGGGTCGGGGCGGGAGAAGAGACCCAGTACTTC. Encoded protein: CASSFRVGAGEETQYF.

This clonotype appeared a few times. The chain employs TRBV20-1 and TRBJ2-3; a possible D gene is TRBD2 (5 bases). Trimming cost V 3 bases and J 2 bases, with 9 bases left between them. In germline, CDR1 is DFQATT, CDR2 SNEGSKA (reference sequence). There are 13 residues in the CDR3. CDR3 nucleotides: TGCAGTGCTAGGGACTGGGACACAGATACGCAGTATTTT. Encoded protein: CSARDWDTDTQYF.

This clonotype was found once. The CDR3 spells CAISPAGTGPYEQYF. In DNA, the CDR3 is TGTGCCATCAGCCCCGCCGGGACAGGGCCCTACGAGCAGTACTTC. The chain combines TRBV10-3 with TRBJ2-7; 9 positions match TRBD1. V gave up 6 bases and J gave up 2 bases; unmatched junction bases: 8. The CDR3 spans 15 residues. From germline, CDR1 is ENHRY and CDR2 SYGVKD.

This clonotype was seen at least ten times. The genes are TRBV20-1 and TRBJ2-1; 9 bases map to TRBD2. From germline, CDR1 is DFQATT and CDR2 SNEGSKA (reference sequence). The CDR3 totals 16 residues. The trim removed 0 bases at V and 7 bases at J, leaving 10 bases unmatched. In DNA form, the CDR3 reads TGCAGTGCTAGAGATCGAGGGACTAGCCGGCGAAATGAGCAGTTCTTC. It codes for CSARDRGTSRRNEQFF.

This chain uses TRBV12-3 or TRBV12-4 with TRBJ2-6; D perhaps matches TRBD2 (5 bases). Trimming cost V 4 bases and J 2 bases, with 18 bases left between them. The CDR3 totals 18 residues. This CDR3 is CASSYFLFVGTGANVLTF. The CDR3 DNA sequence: TGTGCCAGCAGTTACTTTCTTTTCGTCGGGACTGGGGCCAACGTCCTGACTTTC.

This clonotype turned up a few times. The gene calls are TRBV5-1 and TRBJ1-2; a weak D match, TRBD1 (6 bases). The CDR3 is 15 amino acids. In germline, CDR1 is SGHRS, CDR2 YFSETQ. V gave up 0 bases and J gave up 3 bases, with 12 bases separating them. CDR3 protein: CASSLAGHKYYGYTF. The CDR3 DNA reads TGCGCCAGCAGCTTGGCGGGACACAAGTACTATGGCTACACCTTC.

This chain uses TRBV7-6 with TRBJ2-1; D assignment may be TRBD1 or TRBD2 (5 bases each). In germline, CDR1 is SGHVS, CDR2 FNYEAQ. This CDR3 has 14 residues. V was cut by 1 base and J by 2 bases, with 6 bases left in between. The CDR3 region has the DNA TGTGCCAGCAGCTTAGTGGGGGCCTACAATGAGCAGTTCTTC. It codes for CASSLVGAYNEQFF.

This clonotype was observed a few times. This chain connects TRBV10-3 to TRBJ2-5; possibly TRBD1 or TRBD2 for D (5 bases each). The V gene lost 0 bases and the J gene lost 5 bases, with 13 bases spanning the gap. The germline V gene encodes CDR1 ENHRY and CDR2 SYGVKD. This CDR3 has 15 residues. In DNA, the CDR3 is TGTGCCATCAGTGAGTCCGACGGGACCGGGGAGACCCAGTACTTC. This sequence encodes CAISESDGTGETQYF.

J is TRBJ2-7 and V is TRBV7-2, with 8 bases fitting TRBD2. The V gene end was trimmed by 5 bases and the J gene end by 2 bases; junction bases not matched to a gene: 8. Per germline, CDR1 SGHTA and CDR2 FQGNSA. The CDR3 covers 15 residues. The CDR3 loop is CASSQGSGATYEQYF. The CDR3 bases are TGTGCCAGCAGCCAAGGTAGCGGGGCTACCTACGAGCAGTACTTC.

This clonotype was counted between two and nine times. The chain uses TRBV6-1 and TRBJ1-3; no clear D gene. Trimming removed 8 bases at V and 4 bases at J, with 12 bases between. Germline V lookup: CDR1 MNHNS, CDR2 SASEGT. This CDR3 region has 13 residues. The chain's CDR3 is CASREGPGNTIYF. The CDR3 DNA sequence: TGTGCCAGCCGGGAGGGTCCCGGAAACACCATATATTTT.

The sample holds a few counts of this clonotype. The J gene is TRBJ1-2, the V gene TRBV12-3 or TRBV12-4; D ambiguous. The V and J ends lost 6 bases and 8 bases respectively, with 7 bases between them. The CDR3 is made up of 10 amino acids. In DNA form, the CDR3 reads TGTGCCAGCAGGGGAGGGGGCTACACCTTC. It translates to CASRGGGYTF.

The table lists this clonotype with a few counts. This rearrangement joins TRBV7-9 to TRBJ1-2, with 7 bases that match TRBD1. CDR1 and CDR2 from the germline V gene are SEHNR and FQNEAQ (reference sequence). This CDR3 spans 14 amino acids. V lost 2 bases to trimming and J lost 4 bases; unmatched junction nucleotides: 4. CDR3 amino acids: CASSLPGTVYGYTF. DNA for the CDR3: TGTGCCAGCAGCTTACCGGGGACAGTCTATGGCTACACCTTC.

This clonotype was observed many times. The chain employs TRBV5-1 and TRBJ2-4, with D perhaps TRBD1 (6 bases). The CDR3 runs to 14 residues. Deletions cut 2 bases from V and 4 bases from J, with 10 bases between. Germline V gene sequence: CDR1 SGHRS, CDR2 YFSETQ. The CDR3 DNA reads TGCGCCAGCAGCTTTCCAGGGGTAAAAAACATTCAGTACTTC. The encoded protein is CASSFPGVKNIQYF.

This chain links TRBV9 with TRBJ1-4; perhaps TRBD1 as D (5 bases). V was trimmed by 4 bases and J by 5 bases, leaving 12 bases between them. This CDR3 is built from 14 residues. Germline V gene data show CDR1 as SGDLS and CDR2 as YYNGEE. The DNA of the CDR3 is TGTGCCAGCAGCCCTCCGGGGGAGAATGAAAAACTGTTTTTT. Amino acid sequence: CASSPPGENEKLFF.

CDR3 sequence reads: CASSPASGGAYEQYF. The DNA of the CDR3 is TGCGCCAGCAGCCCCGCTAGCGGGGGGGCCTACGAGCAGTACTTC. The chain is built from TRBV5-1 and TRBJ2-7, with 12 nucleotides matching TRBD2. CDR3 length: 15 amino acids. Looked up from germline, CDR1 is SGHRS and CDR2 is YFSETQ. With V trimmed by 4 bases and J by 2 bases, 4 bases remained unmatched.

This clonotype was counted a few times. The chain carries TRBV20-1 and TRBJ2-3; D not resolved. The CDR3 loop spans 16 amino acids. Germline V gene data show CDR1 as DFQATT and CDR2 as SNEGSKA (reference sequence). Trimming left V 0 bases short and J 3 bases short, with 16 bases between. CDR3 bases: TGCAGTGCTAGAGAATCCGGCGGCACCCGGACAGATACGCAGTATTTT. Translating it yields CSARESGGTRTDTQYF.

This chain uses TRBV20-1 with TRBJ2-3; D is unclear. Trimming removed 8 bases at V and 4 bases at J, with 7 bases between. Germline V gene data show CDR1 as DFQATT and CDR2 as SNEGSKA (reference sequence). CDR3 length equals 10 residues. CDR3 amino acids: CSPLADTQYF. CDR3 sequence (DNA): TGCAGTCCGCTAGCAGATACGCAGTATTTT.